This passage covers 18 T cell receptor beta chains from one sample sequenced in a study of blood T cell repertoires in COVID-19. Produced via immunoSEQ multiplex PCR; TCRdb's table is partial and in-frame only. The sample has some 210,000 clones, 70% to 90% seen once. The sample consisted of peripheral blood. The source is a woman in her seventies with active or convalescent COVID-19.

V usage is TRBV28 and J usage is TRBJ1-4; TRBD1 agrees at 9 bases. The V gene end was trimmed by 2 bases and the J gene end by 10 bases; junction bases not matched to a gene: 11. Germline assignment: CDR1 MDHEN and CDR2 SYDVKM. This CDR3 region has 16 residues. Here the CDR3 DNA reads TGTGCCAGCAGTTTAATTGGGGTTGACAGGGGGGTAAAACTGTTTTTT. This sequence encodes CASSLIGVDRGVKLFF. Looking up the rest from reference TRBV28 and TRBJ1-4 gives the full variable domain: DVKVTQSSRYLVKRTGEKVFLECVQDMDHENMFWYRQDPGLGLRLIYFSYDVKMKEKGDIPEGYSVSREKKERFSLILESASTNQTSMYLCASSLIGVDRGVKLFFGSGTQLSVL.

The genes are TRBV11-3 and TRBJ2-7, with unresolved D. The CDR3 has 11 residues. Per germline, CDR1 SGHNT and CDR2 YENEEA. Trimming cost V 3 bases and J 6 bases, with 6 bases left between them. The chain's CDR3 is CASSFGGEQYF. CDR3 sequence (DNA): TGTGCCAGCAGCTTCGGCGGCGAGCAGTACTTC. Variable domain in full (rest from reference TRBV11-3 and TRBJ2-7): EAGVVQSPRYKIIEKKQPVAFWCNPISGHNTLYWYLQNLGQGPELLIRYENEEAVDDSQLPKDRFSAERLKGVDSTLKIQPAELGDSAVYLCASSFGGEQYFGPGTRLTVT.

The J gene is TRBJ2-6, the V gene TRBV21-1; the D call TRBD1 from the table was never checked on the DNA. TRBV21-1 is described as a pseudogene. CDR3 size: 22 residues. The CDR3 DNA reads TGTGCCAGCAGCCCAGCAGGGCGGGACAGGGGGCGTCCGACGGATGGGGCCAACGTCCTGACTTTC. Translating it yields CASSPAGRDRGRPTDGANVLTF.

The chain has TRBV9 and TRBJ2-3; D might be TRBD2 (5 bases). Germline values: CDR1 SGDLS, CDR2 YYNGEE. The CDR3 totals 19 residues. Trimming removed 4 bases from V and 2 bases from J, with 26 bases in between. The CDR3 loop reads CASSRTQMERVRDTDTQYF. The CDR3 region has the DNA TGTGCCAGCAGCAGAACCCAAATGGAGAGGGTTAGGGACACAGATACGCAGTATTTT.

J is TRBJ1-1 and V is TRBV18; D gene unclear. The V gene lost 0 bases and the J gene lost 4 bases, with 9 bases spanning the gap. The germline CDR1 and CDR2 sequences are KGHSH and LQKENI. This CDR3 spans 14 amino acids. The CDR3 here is CASSPPGALTEAFF. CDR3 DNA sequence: TGTGCCAGCTCACCACCGGGAGCTCTCACTGAAGCTTTCTTT.

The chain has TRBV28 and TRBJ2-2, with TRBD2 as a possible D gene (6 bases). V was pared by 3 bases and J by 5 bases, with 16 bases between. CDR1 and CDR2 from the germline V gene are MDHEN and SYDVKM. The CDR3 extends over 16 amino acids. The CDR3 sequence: CASSFIRDFLTGELFF. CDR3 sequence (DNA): TGTGCCAGCAGTTTCATCCGGGACTTTTTGACCGGGGAGCTGTTTTTT.

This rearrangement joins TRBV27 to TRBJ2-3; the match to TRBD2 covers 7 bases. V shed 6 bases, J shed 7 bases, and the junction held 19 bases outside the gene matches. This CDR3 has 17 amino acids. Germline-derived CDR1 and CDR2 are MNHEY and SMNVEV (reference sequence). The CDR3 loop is CASSRGDPPRGTNTQYF. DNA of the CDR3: TGTGCCAGCAGCCGGGGGGACCCCCCTAGGGGCACGAATACGCAGTATTTT.

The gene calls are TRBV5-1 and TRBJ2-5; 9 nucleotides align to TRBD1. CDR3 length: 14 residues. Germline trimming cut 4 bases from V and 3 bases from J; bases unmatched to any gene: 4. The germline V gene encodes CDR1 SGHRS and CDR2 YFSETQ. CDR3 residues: CASSVQGAEETQYF. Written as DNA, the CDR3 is TGCGCCAGCAGCGTACAGGGGGCCGAAGAGACCCAGTACTTC.

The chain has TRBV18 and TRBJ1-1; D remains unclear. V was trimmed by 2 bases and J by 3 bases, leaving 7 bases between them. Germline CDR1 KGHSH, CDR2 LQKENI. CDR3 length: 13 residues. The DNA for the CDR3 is TGTGCCAGCTCACCAGCGGTAGACACTGAAGCTTTCTTT. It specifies CASSPAVDTEAFF.

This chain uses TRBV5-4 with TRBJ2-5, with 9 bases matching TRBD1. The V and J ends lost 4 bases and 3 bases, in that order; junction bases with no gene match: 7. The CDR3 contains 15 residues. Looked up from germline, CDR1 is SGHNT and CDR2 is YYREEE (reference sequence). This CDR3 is CASSHRGQVEETQYF. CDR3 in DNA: TGTGCCAGCAGCCACAGGGGGCAAGTGGAAGAGACCCAGTACTTC. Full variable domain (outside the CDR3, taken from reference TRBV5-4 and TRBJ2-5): ETGVTQSPTHLIKTRGQQVTLRCSSQSGHNTVSWYQQALGQGPQFIFQYYREEENGRGNFPPRFSGLQFPNYSSELNVNALELDDSALYLCASSHRGQVEETQYFGPGTRLLVL.

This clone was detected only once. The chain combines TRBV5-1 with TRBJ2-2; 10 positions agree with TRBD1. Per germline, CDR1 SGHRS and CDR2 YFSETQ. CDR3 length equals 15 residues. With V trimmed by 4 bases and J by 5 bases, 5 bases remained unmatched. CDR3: CASSTAGQGTGELFF. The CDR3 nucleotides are TGCGCCAGCAGCACCGCGGGACAGGGGACCGGGGAGCTGTTTTTT.

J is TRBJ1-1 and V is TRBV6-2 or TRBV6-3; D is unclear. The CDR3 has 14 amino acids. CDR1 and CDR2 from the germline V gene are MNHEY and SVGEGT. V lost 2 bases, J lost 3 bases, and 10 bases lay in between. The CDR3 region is CASSYGRGYTEAFF. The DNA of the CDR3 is TGTGCCAGCAGTTACGGGCGAGGGTACACTGAAGCTTTCTTT.

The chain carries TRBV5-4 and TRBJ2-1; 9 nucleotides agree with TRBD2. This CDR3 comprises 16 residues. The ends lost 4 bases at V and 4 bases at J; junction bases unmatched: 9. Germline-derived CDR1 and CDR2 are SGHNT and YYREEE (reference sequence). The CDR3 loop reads CASSRIAGAGYNEQFF. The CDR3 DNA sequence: TGTGCCAGCAGCCGGATAGCGGGAGCGGGGTACAATGAGCAGTTCTTC.

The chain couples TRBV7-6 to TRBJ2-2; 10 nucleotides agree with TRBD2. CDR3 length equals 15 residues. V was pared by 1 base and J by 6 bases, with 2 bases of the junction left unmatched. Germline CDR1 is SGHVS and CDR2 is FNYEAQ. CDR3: CASSLGLAGAGELFF. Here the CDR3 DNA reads TGTGCCAGCAGCTTAGGCCTAGCGGGAGCCGGGGAGCTGTTTTTT.

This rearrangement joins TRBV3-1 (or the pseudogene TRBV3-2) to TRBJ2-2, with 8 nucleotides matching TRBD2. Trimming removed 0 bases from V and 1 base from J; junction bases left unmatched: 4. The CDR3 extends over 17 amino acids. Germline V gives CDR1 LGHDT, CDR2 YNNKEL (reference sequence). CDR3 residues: CASSQDRLAGNTGELFF. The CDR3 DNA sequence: TGTGCCAGCAGCCAAGATCGTCTAGCGGGGAACACCGGGGAGCTGTTTTTT.

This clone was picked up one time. As DNA, the CDR3 is TGTGCCAGCAGCCCCCAGCGGGTTGGACCCCAGTACTTC. It translates to CASSPQRVGPQYF. The chain employs TRBV12-3 or TRBV12-4 and TRBJ2-4, with D possibly matching TRBD2 (6 bases). V dropped 6 bases and J dropped 13 bases, with 19 bases sitting between them. There are 13 residues in the CDR3.

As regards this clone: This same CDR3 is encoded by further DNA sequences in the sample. This CDR3 is CAIRGGAEQYF. For the CDR3, the DNA is TGTGCCATCAGGGGGGGTGCCGAGCAGTACTTC. This chain uses TRBV10-3 with TRBJ2-7; maybe TRBD2 (6 bases). CDR3 length equals 11 residues. CDR1 is ENHRY, CDR2 SYGVKD, per germline. Trimming took 6 bases from V and 6 from J, leaving 9 bases between them.

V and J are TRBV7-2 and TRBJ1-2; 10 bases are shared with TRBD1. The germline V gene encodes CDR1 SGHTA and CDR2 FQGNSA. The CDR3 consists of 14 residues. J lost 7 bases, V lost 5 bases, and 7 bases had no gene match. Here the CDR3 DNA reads TGTGCCAGCAGCCCGCGACAGGGGGCGGGTGGCTACACCTTC. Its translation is CASSPRQGAGGYTF.